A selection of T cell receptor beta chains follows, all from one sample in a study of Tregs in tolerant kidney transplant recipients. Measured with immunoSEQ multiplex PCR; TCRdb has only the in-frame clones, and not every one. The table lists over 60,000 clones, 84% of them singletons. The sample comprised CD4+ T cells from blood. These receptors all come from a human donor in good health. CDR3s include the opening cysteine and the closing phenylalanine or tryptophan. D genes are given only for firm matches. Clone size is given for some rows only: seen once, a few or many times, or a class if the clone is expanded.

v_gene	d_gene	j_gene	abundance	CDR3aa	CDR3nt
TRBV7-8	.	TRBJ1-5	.	CASSYGLQDQPQHF	TGTGCCAGCAGCTACGGGTTGCAGGATCAGCCCCAGCATTTT
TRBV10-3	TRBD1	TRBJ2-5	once	CAISRQGARDQETQYF	TGTGCCATCAGCAGACAGGGGGCGCGAGACCAAGAGACCCAGTACTTC
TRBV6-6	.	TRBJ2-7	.	CASSLAGPYEQYF	TGTGCCAGCAGTTTGGCCGGGCCCTACGAGCAGTACTTC
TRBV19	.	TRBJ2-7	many	CATARSQKSYEQYF	TGTGCCACCGCAAGGAGTCAAAAGTCCTACGAGCAGTACTTC
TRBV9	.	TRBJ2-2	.	CASSVVTGDGELFF	TGTGCCAGCAGCGTAGTTACGGGGGATGGGGAGCTGTTTTTT
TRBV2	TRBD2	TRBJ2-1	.	CASSGGPGTRLYEQFF	TGTGCCAGCAGTGGGGGCCCCGGGACTAGGCTGTATGAGCAGTTCTTC
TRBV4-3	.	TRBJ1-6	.	CASSQVGDIGPFTLHF	TGCGCCAGCAGCCAAGTCGGGGACATCGGACCATTCACCCTCCACTTT
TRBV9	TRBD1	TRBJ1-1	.	CASSRGQGAWEAFF	TGTGCCAGCAGCCGTGGACAGGGGGCATGGGAAGCTTTCTTT
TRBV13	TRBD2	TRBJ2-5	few	CASSTARGLDQETQYF	TGTGCCAGCAGCACAGCAAGGGGACTAGACCAAGAGACCCAGTACTTC
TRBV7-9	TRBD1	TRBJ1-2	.	CASSSLSGQGNYGYTF	TGTGCCAGCAGCTCACTTTCGGGACAGGGGAACTATGGCTACACCTTC
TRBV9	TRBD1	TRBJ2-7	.	CASSACRDSSYEQYF	TGTGCCAGCAGCGCATGCCGGGACAGCTCCTACGAGCAGTACTTC
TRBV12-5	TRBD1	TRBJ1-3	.	CASGLMTGSNTIYF	TGTGCTAGTGGTTTGATGACAGGGTCAAACACCATATATTTT
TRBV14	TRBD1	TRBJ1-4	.	CASSLYRGVGEKLFF	TGTGCCAGCAGCCTGTACAGGGGAGTTGGTGAAAAACTGTTTTTT
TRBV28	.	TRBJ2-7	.	CASSPGGVSGEQYF	TGTGCCAGCAGCCCCGGAGGGGTCTCCGGCGAGCAGTACTTC
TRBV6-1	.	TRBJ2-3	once	CASSVGQGRTDTQYF	TGTGCCAGCAGTGTGGGGCAGGGGAGGACAGATACGCAGTATTTT
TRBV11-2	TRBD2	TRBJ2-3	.	CASSRGLAGGEDTQYF	TGTGCCAGCAGCAGAGGACTAGCGGGGGGAGAAGATACGCAGTATTTT
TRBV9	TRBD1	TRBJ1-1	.	CASSVEDRVSEAFF	TGTGCCAGCAGCGTAGAAGACAGGGTTTCTGAAGCTTTCTTT
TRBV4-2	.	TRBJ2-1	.	CASSQDMGERAYNEQFF	TGTGCCAGCAGCCAAGATATGGGGGAGCGGGCCTACAATGAGCAGTTCTTC
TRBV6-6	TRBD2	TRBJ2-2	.	CASGRENTGELFF	TGTGCCAGCGGGAGGGAGAACACCGGGGAGCTGTTTTTT
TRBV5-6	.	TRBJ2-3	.	CASSFPEGADTQYF	TGTGCCAGCAGCTTCCCCGAGGGAGCAGATACGCAGTATTTT
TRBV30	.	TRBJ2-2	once	CAWAGGRGNTGELFF	TGTGCCTGGGCCGGGGGTCGCGGGAACACCGGGGAGCTGTTTTTT
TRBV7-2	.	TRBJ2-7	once	CASSSTPGPGYEQYF	TGTGCCAGCAGCTCCACCCCAGGGCCAGGCTACGAGCAGTACTTC
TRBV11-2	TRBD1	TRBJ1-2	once	CASSLLTGGGKGYGYTF	TGTGCCAGCAGCTTATTGACAGGGGGCGGCAAGGGCTATGGCTACACCTTC
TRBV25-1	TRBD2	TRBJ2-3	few	CASSDQTSGSQADTQYF	TGTGCCAGCAGTGACCAGACTAGCGGGAGCCAAGCAGATACGCAGTATTTT
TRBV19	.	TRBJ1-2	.	CASSIGTVAANYGYTF	TGTGCCAGTAGTATAGGGACAGTTGCAGCTAACTATGGCTACACCTTC
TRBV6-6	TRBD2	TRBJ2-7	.	CASSIREAYEQYF	TGTGCCAGCAGTATCCGGGAGGCCTACGAGCAGTACTTC
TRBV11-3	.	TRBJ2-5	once	CASSLGQGDGETQYF	TGTGCCAGCAGCTTAGGCCAGGGAGACGGAGAGACCCAGTACTTC
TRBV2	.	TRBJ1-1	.	CASTQVNTEAFF	TGTGCCAGCACCCAAGTGAACACTGAAGCTTTCTTT
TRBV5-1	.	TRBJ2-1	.	CASSFNGDEQFF	TGCGCCAGCAGCTTCAACGGCGATGAGCAGTTCTTC
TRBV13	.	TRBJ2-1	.	CASSFRRSSYNEQFF	TGTGCCAGCAGCTTTAGAAGGAGCTCCTACAATGAGCAGTTCTTC
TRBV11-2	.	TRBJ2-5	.	CASSLGGAGTQETQYF	TGTGCCAGCAGCTTAGGGGGGGCGGGAACTCAAGAGACCCAGTACTTC
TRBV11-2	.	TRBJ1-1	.	CASSLARNTEAFF	TGTGCCAGCAGCTTGGCGAGGAACACTGAAGCTTTCTTT
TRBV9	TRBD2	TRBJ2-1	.	CASSAHGLAVREQFF	TGTGCCAGCAGCGCCCACGGACTAGCGGTTAGGGAGCAGTTCTTC
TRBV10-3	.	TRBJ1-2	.	CAITGRQNYGYTF	TGTGCCATCACGGGCCGACAGAACTATGGCTACACCTTC
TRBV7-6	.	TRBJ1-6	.	CASSPTGGDSPLHF	TGTGCCAGCAGCCCGACAGGTGGGGATTCACCCCTCCACTTT
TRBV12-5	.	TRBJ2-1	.	CASGLYGAYSYNEQFF	TGTGCTAGTGGTTTGTATGGGGCCTACTCCTACAATGAGCAGTTCTTC
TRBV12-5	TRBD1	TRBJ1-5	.	CASGLGTGRDQPQHF	TGTGCTAGTGGTTTGGGGACAGGGAGGGACCAGCCCCAGCATTTT
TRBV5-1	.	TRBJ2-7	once	CASSLALSRLLPYEQYF	TGCGCCAGCAGCTTGGCTTTATCGCGCCTCCTTCCCTACGAGCAGTACTTC
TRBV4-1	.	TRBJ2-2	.	CASSQWGELFF	TGCGCTAGCAGCCAGTGGGGGGAGCTGTTTTTT
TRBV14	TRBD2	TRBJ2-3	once	CASSRGGLAGVIGDTQYF	TGTGCCAGCAGCCGAGGGGGACTAGCGGGAGTGATCGGGGATACGCAGTATTTT
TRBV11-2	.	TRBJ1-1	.	CASSSISKNTEAFF	TGTGCCAGCAGCTCCATATCTAAGAACACTGAAGCTTTCTTT
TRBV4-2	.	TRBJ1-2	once	CASSYRGNYGYTF	TGTGCCAGCAGCTATCGGGGAAATTATGGCTACACCTTC
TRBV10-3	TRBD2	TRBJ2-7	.	CAISESSGDEQYF	TGTGCCATCAGTGAGTCGAGCGGGGACGAGCAGTACTTC
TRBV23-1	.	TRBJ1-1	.	CASSQSGPKNTEAFF	TGCGCCAGCAGTCAATCAGGTCCGAAGAACACTGAAGCTTTCTTT
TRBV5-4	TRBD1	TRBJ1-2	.	CASRSGTGGSSGYGYTF	TGTGCCAGCAGATCCGGGACAGGGGGCTCCTCGGGGTATGGCTACACCTTC